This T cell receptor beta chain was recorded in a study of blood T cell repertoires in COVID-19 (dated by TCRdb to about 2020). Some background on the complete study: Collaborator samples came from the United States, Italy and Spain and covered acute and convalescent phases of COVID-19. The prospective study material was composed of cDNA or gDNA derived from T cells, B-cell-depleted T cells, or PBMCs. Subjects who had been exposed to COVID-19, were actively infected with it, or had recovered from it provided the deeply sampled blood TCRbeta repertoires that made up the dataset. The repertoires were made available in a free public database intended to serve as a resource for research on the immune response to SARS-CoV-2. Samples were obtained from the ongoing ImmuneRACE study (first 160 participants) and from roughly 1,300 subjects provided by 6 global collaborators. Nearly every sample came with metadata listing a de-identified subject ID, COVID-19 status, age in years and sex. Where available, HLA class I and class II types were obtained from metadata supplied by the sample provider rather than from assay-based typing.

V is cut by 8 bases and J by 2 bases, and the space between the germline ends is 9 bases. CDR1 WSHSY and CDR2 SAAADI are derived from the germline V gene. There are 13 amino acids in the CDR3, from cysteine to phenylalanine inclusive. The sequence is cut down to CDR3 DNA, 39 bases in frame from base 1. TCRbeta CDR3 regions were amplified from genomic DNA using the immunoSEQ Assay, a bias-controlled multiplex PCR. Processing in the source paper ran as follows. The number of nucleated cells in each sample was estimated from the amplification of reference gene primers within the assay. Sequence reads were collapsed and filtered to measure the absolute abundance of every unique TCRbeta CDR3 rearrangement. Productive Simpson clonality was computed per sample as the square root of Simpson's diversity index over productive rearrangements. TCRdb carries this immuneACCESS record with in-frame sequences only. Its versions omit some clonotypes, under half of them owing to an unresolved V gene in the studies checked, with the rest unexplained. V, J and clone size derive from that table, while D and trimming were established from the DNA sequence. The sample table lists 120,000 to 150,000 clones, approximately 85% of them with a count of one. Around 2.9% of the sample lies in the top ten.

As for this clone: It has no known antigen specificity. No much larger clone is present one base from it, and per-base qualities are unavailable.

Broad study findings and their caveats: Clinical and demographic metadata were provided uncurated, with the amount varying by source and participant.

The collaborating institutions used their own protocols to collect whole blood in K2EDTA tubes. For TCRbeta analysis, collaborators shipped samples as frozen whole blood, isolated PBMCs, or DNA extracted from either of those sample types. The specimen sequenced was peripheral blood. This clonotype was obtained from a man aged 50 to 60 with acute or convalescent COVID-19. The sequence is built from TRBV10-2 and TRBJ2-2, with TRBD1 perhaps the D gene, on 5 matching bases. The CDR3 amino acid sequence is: CASGHENTGELFF. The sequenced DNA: TGCGCCAGCGGACATGAAAACACCGGGGAGCTGTTTTTT.